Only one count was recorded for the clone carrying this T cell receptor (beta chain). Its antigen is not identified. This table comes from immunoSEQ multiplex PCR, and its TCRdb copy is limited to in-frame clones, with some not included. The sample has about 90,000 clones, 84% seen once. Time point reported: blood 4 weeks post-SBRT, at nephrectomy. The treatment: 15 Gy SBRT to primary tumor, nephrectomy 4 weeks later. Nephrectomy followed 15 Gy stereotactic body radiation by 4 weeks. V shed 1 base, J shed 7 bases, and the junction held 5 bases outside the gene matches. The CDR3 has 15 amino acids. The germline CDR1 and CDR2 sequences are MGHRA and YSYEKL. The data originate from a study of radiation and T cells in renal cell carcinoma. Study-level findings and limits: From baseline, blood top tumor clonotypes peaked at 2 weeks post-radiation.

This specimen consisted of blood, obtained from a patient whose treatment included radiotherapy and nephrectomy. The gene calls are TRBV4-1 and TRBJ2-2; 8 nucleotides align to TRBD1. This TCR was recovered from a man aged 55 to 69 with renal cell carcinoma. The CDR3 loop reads CASSQVTGVGGELFF. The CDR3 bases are TGCGCCAGCAGCCAAGTGACAGGGGTTGGCGGGGAGCTGTTTTTT.